The table lists the clone carrying this TCR beta chain with a count of one. Data came from immunoSEQ multiplex PCR; TCRdb stores just in-frame clones and leaves some out. This sample has approximately 1.5 million clones, with under 99% found just once. This CDR3 is built from 14 residues. The ends were cut back, 0 bases at V and 1 base at J, with 8 bases in the middle. Germline loops: CDR1 SGDLS, CDR2 YYNGEE. The data belong to a study of shared clonotypes between healthy human individuals. Study context: Every donor yielded three CD4 naive, three CD4 memory, two CD8 naive and one CD8 memory plate.

Splitting of CD4+ cells produced CD45RA+ naive and CD45RA-negative memory subsets. The specimen was naive CD4+ T cells sorted from blood. Documented subset: CD45RA+ positively selected. The rearrangement links TRBV9 to TRBJ2-7; the D is unclear. This sequence originates from a man between 25 and 39 years old in good health. CDR3 region: CASSVESGSYEQYF. DNA for the CDR3: TGTGCCAGCAGCGTAGAATCCGGTTCCTACGAGCAGTACTTC.